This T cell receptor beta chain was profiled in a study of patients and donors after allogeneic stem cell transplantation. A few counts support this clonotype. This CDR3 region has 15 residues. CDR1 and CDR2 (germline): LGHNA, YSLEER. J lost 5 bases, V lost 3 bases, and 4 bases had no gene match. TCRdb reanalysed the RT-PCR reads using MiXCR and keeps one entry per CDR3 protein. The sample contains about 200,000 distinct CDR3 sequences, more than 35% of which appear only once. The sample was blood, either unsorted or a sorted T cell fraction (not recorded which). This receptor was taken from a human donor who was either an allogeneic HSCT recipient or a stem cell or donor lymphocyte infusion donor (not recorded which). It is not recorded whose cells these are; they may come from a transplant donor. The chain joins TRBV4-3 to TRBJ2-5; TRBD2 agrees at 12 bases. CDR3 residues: CASSQTSGSTETQYF. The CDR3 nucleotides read TGCGCCAGCAGCCAGACTAGCGGGAGTACGGAGACCCAGTACTTC.